This T cell receptor (beta chain) was captured in a study of cytomegalovirus exposure and HLA in healthy donors. The CDR3 covers 13 residues. Trimming cost V 0 bases and J 5 bases, with 11 bases left between them. CDR1 GTSNPN and CDR2 SVGIG come from the germline V gene (reference sequence). Produced via immunoSEQ multiplex PCR; TCRdb's table is partial and in-frame only. The table includes about 130,000 clones, roughly nine tenths detected once. The sequence came from a young woman in good health and CMV-seropositive. The chain couples TRBV30 to TRBJ2-7; a weak D match, TRBD1 (6 bases). The specimen was PBMCs. CDR3 bases: TGTGCCTGGAGTGTTTCGGACAGCCACGAGCAGTACTTC. This codes for CAWSVSDSHEQYF.